Below, 17 T cell receptor beta chains from the same sample are listed, as sequenced in a study of T cells in localized non-small cell lung cancer. Repertoires were generated with immunoSEQ multiplex PCR, while TCRdb's copy carries only in-frame clones and drops some. The top ten hold roughly 31% of the sample, which has roughly 27,000 clones, roughly 90% seen once. Here the sequenced sample was peripheral blood, taken before any cancer treatment. Every receptor here comes from a female donor at least 60 years old with stage I lung adenocarcinoma.

Concerning this clone itself: The junction differs from germline at one of its ends, possibly a read error. The chain combines TRBV9 with TRBJ2-5; TRBD2 agrees at 10 bases. The CDR3 consists of 13 residues. Germline V gene data show CDR1 as SGDLS and CDR2 as YYNGEE. CDR3 sequence (DNA): TGTGCCAGCAACGTAGCGGGAGGAGAGACCCAGTACTTC. It is translated as CASNVAGGETQYF.

The chain has TRBV5-1 and TRBJ2-7; TRBD2 aligns across 13 bases. The germline CDR1 and CDR2 sequences are SGHRS and YFSETQ. The V and J ends lost 4 bases and 0 bases, in that order; junction bases with no gene match: 10. The CDR3 length is 18 residues. The CDR3 protein is CASSVGTSGTPSSYEQYF. CDR3 nucleotide sequence: TGCGCCAGCAGCGTGGGGACTAGCGGGACCCCAAGCTCCTACGAGCAGTACTTC.

This clone was detected only once. The chain carries TRBV6-4 and TRBJ1-2, with 10 bases identical to TRBD1. The CDR3 contains 16 residues. Germline V gene data show CDR1 as MRHNA and CDR2 as SNTAGT. Trimming at V came to 3 bases and at J to 4 bases, leaving 8 bases not matched to a gene. CDR3: CASSETGGAEGYGYTF. In nucleotides, the CDR3 is TGTGCCAGCAGTGAGACAGGGGGCGCGGAGGGCTATGGCTACACCTTC.

This clone was detected only once. The chain is built from TRBV27 and TRBJ1-2; D gene uncertain. CDR3 length equals 13 residues. Trimming cost V 7 bases and J 4 bases, with 13 bases left between them. Germline values: CDR1 MNHEY, CDR2 SMNVEV (reference sequence). The CDR3 protein is CASTPVVGYGYTF. The CDR3, as DNA: TGTGCCAGCACCCCAGTGGTGGGCTATGGCTACACCTTC.

The chain has TRBV27 and TRBJ2-1, with D perhaps matching TRBD1 or TRBD2 (5 bases each). With 8 bases removed from V and 2 bases from J, the gap between germline ends came to 19 bases. Germline CDR1 is MNHEY and CDR2 is SMNVEV (reference sequence). The CDR3 spans 16 residues. As DNA, the CDR3 is TGTGCCAGCCGCATCGGGGCCGCAGAACCCTACAATGAGCAGTTCTTC. This sequence encodes CASRIGAAEPYNEQFF.

The chain has TRBV9 and TRBJ2-3; D gene unclear. The CDR3 runs to 16 residues. Looked up from germline, CDR1 is SGDLS and CDR2 is YYNGEE. Trimming left V 2 bases short and J 4 bases short, with 17 bases between. CDR3: CASSVDPSPVADTQYF. The CDR3 coding sequence is TGTGCCAGCAGCGTCGATCCTTCACCCGTGGCAGATACGCAGTATTTT.

The rearrangement joins TRBV19 to TRBJ1-2; D perhaps matches TRBD1 (6 bases). In germline, CDR1 is LNHDA, CDR2 SQIVND (reference sequence). The length of the CDR3 is 12 residues. V dropped 8 bases and J dropped 8 bases, with 15 bases sitting between them. The CDR3 bases are TGTGCCAGTGGTTACAGGGTGGGAGGCTACACCTTC. The encoded protein is CASGYRVGGYTF.

This sequence joins TRBV19 and TRBJ2-1; the D gene is possibly TRBD1 (6 bases). The CDR3 is 16 amino acids. Germline V CDR1 and CDR2: LNHDA, SQIVND (reference sequence). Between the trimmed V and J ends, which lost 7 bases and 3 bases, there was a span of 19 bases. The CDR3 DNA reads as TGTGCCAGTACTCAAAACCCCCAGGGGCACTACAATGAGCAGTTCTTC. This sequence encodes CASTQNPQGHYNEQFF.

J is TRBJ2-1 and V is TRBV18; D might be TRBD2 (5 bases). Trimming left V 2 bases short and J 0 bases short, with 8 bases between. Germline assignment: CDR1 KGHSH and CDR2 LQKENI. This CDR3 spans 15 amino acids. CDR3 nucleotides: TGTGCCAGCTCACCAGAGGCGGGCTCCTACAATGAGCAGTTCTTC. As protein: CASSPEAGSYNEQFF.

This clone was observed once. The gene calls are TRBV28 and TRBJ1-1; weak D call: TRBD1 (6 bases). CDR1 MDHEN and CDR2 SYDVKM come from the germline V gene. V lost 9 bases and J 0 bases, leaving 14 bases between the germline ends. The CDR3 length is 14 residues. The CDR3 coding sequence is TGTGCCAGTTATCCCGGACAGATGAACACTGAAGCTTTCTTT. Residues: CASYPGQMNTEAFF.

The rearrangement joins TRBV7-3 to TRBJ2-3; D ambiguous. Trimming took 2 bases from V and 4 from J, leaving 10 bases between them. Germline CDR1 SGHTA, CDR2 FQGTGA. The length of the CDR3 is 14 residues. CDR3 protein: CASSLVSGPDTQYF. The CDR3 DNA sequence: TGTGCCAGCAGCTTAGTTTCGGGCCCAGATACGCAGTATTTT.

The chain has TRBV19 and TRBJ2-7; TRBD1 agrees at 7 bases. The CDR3 has 14 residues. Trimming removed 5 bases from V and 3 bases from J; junction bases left unmatched: 7. Germline V CDR1 and CDR2: LNHDA, SQIVND (reference sequence). CDR3 in amino acids: CASSPGDRSYEQYF. The CDR3 region has the DNA TGTGCCAGTAGTCCCGGGGACAGAAGCTACGAGCAGTACTTC. Complete variable domain (other parts from reference TRBV19 and TRBJ2-7): DGGITQSPKYLFRKEGQNVTLSCEQNLNHDAMYWYRQDPGQGLRLIYYSQIVNDFQKGDIAEGYSVSREKKESFPLTVTSAQKNPTAFYLCASSPGDRSYEQYFGPGTRLTVT.

This chain links TRBV6-6 with TRBJ1-4; D uncertain. The CDR3 covers 13 residues. The V gene lost 5 bases and the J gene lost 3 bases, with 7 bases spanning the gap. Germline lookup yields CDR1 MNHNY and CDR2 SVGAGI (reference sequence). The CDR3 bases are TGTGCCAGCAGTGGGATGGCTAATGAAAAACTGTTTTTT. Amino acid sequence: CASSGMANEKLFF.

This chain links TRBV4-2 with TRBJ2-3, with 9 bases lining up with TRBD2. Looked up from germline, CDR1 is LGHNA and CDR2 is YNFKEQ. The CDR3 spans 17 residues. The V segment lost 0 bases and the J segment 4 bases; nucleotides outside the gene matches: 8. The DNA for the CDR3 is TGTGCCAGCAGCCAAGAATTAGGCGGGAGGGGACCAGATACGCAGTATTTT. Translated: CASSQELGGRGPDTQYF.

The chain recombines TRBV5-1 with TRBJ2-1; 8 bases are shared with TRBD2. With 0 bases clipped from V and 7 bases from J, the junction kept 15 bases outside the gene matches. The CDR3 is made up of 18 amino acids. In germline, CDR1 is SGHRS, CDR2 YFSETQ. CDR3 loop: CASSLAASGRASWNEQFF. CDR3 coding DNA: TGCGCCAGCAGCTTGGCGGCTTCCGGGAGGGCCTCCTGGAATGAGCAGTTCTTC. The variable domain in full, with the rest retrieved from reference TRBV5-1 and TRBJ2-1, is KAGVTQTPRYLIKTRGQQVTLSCSPISGHRSVSWYQQTPGQGLQFLFEYFSETQRNKGNFPGRFSGRQFSNSRSEMNVSTLELGDSALYLCASSLAASGRASWNEQFFGPGTRLTVL.

V is TRBV6-1 and J is TRBJ2-5; 12 nucleotides line up with TRBD2. CDR3 size: 14 residues. Germline CDR1 is MNHNS and CDR2 is SASEGT. V lost 8 bases to trimming and J lost 2 bases; unmatched junction nucleotides: 3. The CDR3 is CASRLAGGQETQYF. Written as DNA, the CDR3 is TGTGCCAGCCGCCTAGCGGGAGGGCAAGAGACCCAGTACTTC.

V usage is TRBV7-9 and J usage is TRBJ2-1; TRBD2 matches at 10 bases. Germline lookup yields CDR1 SEHNR and CDR2 FQNEAQ (reference sequence). This CDR3 is 15 amino acids long. The V and J ends lost 3 bases and 9 bases, in that order; junction bases with no gene match: 8. The DNA for the CDR3 is TGTGCCAGCAGCTTTAGCGGGAGGTCCCCCTTTGAGCAGTTCTTC. Encoded protein: CASSFSGRSPFEQFF.